The rows below give T cell receptor beta chains drawn from one sample of a study of early T cells in non-severe SARS-CoV-2 infection. TCRdb reanalysed the 5' RACE reads using MiXCR and keeps one entry per CDR3 protein. The sample has 64,000 or so distinct CDR3 sequences; about an eighth are singletons. Sequences were obtained from whole blood. The receptors derive from an adult who was a healthcare worker with PCR-confirmed SARS-CoV-2 infection or an uninfected control (not recorded which). Each CDR3 is given with its conserved first and last residue. Each record gives: V gene, J gene, CDR3 protein.

>TRBV9|TRBJ1-2
CASSATQNYGYTF
>TRBV5-1|TRBJ2-5
CASSPSVGGETQYF
>TRBV19|TRBJ1-6
CASSSNSPLHF
>TRBV7-3|TRBJ2-3
CASSLWSGDTQYF
>TRBV3-1|TRBJ2-1
CASSQEVSGGKQFF
>TRBV29-1|TRBJ2-2
CSFSPGNTGELFF
>TRBV20-1|TRBJ2-7
CSARGVGEQCF
>TRBV5-6|TRBJ1-1
CASSFSGSNTEAFF
>TRBV7-8|TRBJ2-3
CASTLTELLGGPDTQYF
>TRBV11-2|TRBJ2-1
CASSLDRGLNEQFF
>TRBV5-1|TRBJ2-7
CASSLVPFDEQYF
>TRBV2|TRBJ2-7
CASSEDRGPIEQYF
>TRBV20-1|TRBJ2-3
CSPRPRDRAADTQYF
>TRBV6-1|TRBJ2-6
CASLGANVLTF
>TRBV6-1|TRBJ1-3
CASSEVGGGGNTIYF
>TRBV7-2|TRBJ2-5
CASSPTASLRETQYF
>TRBV9|TRBJ1-1
CASSAGVSNTEAFF
>TRBV29-1|TRBJ2-5
CSVRPGQLQETQYF
>TRBV6-6|TRBJ2-3
CASSTSRLRGAADTQYF
>TRBV29-1|TRBJ2-3
CSVRDYRDTQYF
>TRBV7-9|TRBJ1-6
CASSKDRDRYNSPLHF
>TRBV3-1|TRBJ2-4
CASSLRQGPNIQYF
>TRBV29-1|TRBJ2-1
CSVLSPGQGAYNEQFF
>TRBV12-3/TRBV12-4|TRBJ2-7
CASSPQGHIYEQYF
>TRBV29-1|TRBJ1-6
CSVGATLNSPLHF
>TRBV5-4|TRBJ2-3
CASSKAGGPTDTQYF
>TRBV27|TRBJ2-3
CASSLRTGRDTQYF
>TRBV16|TRBJ1-2
CASSQTEAAYGYTF
>TRBV29-1|TRBJ2-5
CSVNGLAGAETQYF
>TRBV20-1|TRBJ1-4
CSARTDRPTTNEKLFF
>TRBV14|TRBJ1-1
CASSQVTDAEAFF
>TRBV6-2/TRBV6-3|TRBJ1-5
CASSYISGGQPQHF
>TRBV9|TRBJ1-2
CASSPPGYGYTF
>TRBV7-2|TRBJ1-4
CASSHYRDHATMGYQKLFF
>TRBV12-3/TRBV12-4|TRBJ2-7
CASSSVLGEQYF
>TRBV4-2|TRBJ2-3
CASSPLARSTDTQYF
>TRBV9|TRBJ1-1
CASSPSRGGRNTEAFF
>TRBV6-1|TRBJ1-4
CASHVRTGYEKLFF
>TRBV20-1|TRBJ2-3
CSARVSGGKHTDTQYF
>TRBV12-3/TRBV12-4|TRBJ1-5
CASSLARQPQHF
>TRBV7-8|TRBJ1-5
CASSLALSGDQPQHF
>TRBV12-3/TRBV12-4|TRBJ1-2
CASSLGGTNYGYTF
>TRBV6-1|TRBJ2-7
CASSDRDSSHEQYF
>TRBV20-1|TRBJ2-3
CSARSSGVDTQYF
>TRBV11-2|TRBJ2-1
CASSALGRSSYNEQFF
>TRBV29-1|TRBJ2-5
CSVHTGTQYF
>TRBV24-1|TRBJ2-1
CATSDHRVSYNEQFF
>TRBV18|TRBJ2-1
CASSPRTGQYNEQFF
>TRBV12-3/TRBV12-4|TRBJ2-7
CASSRGTSHEQYF
>TRBV4-1|TRBJ2-3
CASSRTGQTSITDTQYF
>TRBV4-1|TRBJ2-7
CASSQGNSYEQYF
>TRBV19|TRBJ2-5
CASSSGDSYQETQYF
>TRBV10-1|TRBJ2-6
CASSENRGSGANVLTF
>TRBV14|TRBJ2-1
CASSPEGLARYNEQFF
>TRBV12-3/TRBV12-4|TRBJ2-7
CASSGTGGSEQYF